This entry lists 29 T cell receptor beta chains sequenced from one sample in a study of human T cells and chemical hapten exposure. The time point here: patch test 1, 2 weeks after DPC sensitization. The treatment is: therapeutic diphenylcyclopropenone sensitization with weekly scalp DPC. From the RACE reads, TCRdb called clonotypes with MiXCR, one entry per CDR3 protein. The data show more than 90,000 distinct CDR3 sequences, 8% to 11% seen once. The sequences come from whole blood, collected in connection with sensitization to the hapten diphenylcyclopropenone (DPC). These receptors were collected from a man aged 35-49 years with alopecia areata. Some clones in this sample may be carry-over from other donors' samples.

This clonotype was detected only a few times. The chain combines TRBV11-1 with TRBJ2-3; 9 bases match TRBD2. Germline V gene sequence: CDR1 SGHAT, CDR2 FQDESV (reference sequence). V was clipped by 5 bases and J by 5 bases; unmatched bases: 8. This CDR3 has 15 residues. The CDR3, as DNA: TGTGCCAGCAGCCCCCCGGGACTAGCCGTAGATACGCAGTATTTT. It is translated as CASSPPGLAVDTQYF.

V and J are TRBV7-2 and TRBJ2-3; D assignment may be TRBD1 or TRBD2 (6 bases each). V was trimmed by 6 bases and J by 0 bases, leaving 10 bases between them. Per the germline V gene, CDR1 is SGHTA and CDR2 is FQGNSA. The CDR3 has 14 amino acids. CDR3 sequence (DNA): TGTGCCAGCAGAAAGGGGGGAAGCACAGATACGCAGTATTTT. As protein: CASRKGGSTDTQYF. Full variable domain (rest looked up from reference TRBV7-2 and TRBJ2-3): GAGVSQSPSNKVTEKGKDVELRCDPISGHTALYWYRQSLGQGLEFLIYFQGNSAPDKSGLPSDRFSAERTGGSVSTLTIQRTQQEDSAVYLCASRKGGSTDTQYFGPGTRLTVL.

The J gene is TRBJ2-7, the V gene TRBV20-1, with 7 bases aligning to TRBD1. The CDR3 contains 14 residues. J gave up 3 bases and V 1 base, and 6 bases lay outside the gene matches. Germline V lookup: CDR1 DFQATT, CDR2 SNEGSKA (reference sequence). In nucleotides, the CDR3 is TGCAGTGCTAGAGCGGACAGGTGGGGCTACGAGCAGTACTTC. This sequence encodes CSARADRWGYEQYF.

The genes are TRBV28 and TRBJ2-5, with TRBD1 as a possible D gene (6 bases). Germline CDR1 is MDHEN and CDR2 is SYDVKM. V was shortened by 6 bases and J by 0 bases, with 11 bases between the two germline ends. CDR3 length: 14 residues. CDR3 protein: CASSPGQYQETQYF. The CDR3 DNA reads TGTGCCAGCAGCCCCGGACAGTACCAAGAGACCCAGTACTTC.

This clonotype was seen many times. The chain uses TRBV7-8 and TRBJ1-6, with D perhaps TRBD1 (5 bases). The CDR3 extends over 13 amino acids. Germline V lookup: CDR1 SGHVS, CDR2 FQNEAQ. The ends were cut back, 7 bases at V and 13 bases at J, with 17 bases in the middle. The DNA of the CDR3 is TGTGCCAGCACTTCTAGGAGGGGAGGTCCCCTCCACTTT. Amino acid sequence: CASTSRRGGPLHF.

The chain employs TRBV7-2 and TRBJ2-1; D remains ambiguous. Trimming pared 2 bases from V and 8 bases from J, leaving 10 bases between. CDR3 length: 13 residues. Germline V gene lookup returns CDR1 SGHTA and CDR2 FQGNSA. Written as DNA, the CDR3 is TGTGCCAGCAGCTTAAACTATCCGGATGAGCAGTTCTTC. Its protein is CASSLNYPDEQFF.

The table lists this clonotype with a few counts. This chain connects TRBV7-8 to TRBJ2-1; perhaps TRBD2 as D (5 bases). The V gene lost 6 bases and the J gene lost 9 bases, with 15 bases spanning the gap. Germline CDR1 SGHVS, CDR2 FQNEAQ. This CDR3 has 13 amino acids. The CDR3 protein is CASRPRARVEQFF. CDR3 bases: TGTGCCAGCAGACCCCGGGCGCGGGTTGAGCAGTTCTTC.

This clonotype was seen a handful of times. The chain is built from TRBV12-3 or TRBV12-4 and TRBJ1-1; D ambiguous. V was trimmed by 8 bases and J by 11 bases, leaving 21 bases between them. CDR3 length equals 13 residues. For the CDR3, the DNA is TGTGCCAGCGAAAGTTTAAACGGGGTTAGGGCTTTCTTT. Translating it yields CASESLNGVRAFF.

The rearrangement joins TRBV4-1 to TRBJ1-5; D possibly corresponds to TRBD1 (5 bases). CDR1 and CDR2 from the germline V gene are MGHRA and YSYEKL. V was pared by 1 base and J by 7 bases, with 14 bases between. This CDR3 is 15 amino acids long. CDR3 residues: CASSQVSRDRQPQHF. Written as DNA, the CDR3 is TGCGCCAGCAGCCAAGTATCCAGGGACCGCCAGCCCCAGCATTTT.

CDR3 in amino acids: CASSQEPDRGQSYGYTF. CDR3 sequence (DNA): TGCGCCAGCAGCCAAGAACCGGACAGGGGGCAAAGCTATGGCTACACCTTC. The chain joins TRBV4-1 to TRBJ1-2; 11 bases fit TRBD1. J was trimmed by 4 bases and V by 0 bases; bases with no gene match: 7. CDR1 and CDR2 (germline): MGHRA, YSYEKL. The CDR3 contains 17 residues.

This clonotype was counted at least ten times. The CDR3 nucleotides are TGCGCCAGCAGCGACCGACAGGGAGGTTATGGCTACACCTTC. Translating gives CASSDRQGGYGYTF. V usage is TRBV5-1 and J usage is TRBJ1-2; 7 nucleotides agree with TRBD1. The CDR3 spans 14 residues. Germline V gene sequence: CDR1 SGHRS, CDR2 YFSETQ. The trim removed 4 bases at V and 5 bases at J, leaving 8 bases unmatched.

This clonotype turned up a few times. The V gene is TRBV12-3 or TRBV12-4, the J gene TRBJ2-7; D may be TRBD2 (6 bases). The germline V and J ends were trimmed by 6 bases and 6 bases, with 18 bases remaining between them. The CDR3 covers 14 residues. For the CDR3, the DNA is TGTGCCAGCAGCCGGGATAGCGGCCGGGGCGAGCAGTACTTC. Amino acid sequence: CASSRDSGRGEQYF.

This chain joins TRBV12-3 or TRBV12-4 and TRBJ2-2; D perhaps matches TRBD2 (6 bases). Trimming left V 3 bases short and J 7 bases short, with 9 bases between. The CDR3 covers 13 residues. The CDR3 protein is CASSFLALGELFF. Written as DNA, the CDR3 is TGTGCCAGCAGTTTCCTAGCGCTCGGGGAGCTGTTTTTT.

The CDR3 region has the DNA TGTGCCAGCAGCTTGAAACAGGGAGCCGGGGAGCTGTTTTTT. This codes for CASSLKQGAGELFF. This rearrangement joins TRBV5-4 to TRBJ2-2; D may be TRBD1 (6 bases). The CDR3 is 14 residues long. Germline V CDR1 and CDR2: SGHNT, YYREEE (reference sequence). Trimming took 1 base from V and 6 from J, leaving 10 bases between them.

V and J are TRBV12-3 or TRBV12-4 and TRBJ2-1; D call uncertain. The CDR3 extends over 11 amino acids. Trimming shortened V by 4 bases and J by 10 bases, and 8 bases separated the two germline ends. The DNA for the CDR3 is TGTGCCAGCAGTTCTGGAAACGAGCAGTTCTTC. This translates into CASSSGNEQFF.

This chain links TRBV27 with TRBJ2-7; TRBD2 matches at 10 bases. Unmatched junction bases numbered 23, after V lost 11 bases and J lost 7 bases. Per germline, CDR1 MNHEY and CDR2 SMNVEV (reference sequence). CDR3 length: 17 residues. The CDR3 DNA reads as TGTGCCTTCTCAGGGACGAGAGGGAGCGGGAGGGCCTGGGAGCAGTACTTC. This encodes CAFSGTRGSGRAWEQYF.

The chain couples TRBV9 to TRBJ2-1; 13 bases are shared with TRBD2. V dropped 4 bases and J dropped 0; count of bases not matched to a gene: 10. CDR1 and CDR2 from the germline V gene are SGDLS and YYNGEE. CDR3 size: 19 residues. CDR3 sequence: CASSLRTSGGLSSYNEQFF. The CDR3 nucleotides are TGTGCCAGCAGCTTGCGGACTAGCGGGGGATTAAGCTCCTACAATGAGCAGTTCTTC.

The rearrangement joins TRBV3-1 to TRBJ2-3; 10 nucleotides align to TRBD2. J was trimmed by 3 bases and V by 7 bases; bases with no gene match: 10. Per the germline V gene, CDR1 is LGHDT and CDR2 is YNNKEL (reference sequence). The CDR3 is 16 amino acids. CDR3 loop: CASTLSGRAGTDTQYF. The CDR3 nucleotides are TGTGCCAGCACCCTAAGCGGGAGGGCCGGGACAGATACGCAGTATTTT.

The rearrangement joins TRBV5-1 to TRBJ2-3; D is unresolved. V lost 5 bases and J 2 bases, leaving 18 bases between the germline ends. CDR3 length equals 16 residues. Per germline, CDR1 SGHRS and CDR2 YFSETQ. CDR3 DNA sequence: TGCGCCAGCAGATATAACAAACCCTCCATCACAGATACGCAGTATTTT. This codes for CASRYNKPSITDTQYF.

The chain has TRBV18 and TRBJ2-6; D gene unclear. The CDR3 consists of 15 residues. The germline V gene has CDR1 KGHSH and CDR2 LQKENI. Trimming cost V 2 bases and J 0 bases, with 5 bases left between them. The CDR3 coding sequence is TGTGCCAGCTCACCAGTCTCCTCTGGGGCCAACGTCCTGACTTTC. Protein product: CASSPVSSGANVLTF.

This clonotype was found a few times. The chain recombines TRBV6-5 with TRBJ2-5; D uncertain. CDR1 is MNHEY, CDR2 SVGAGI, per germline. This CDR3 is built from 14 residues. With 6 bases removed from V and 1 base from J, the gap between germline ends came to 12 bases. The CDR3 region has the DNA TGTGCCAGCAGCTCGACCACTATCCAAGAGACCCAGTACTTC. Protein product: CASSSTTIQETQYF.

CDR3 nucleotide sequence: TGTGCCAGTAAAACAGGGGGCGCAACAGATACGCAGTATTTT. Amino acid sequence: CASKTGGATDTQYF. The V call is TRBV28, the J call TRBJ2-3; TRBD1 matches at 9 bases. V lost 9 bases to trimming and J lost 3 bases; unmatched junction nucleotides: 7. The germline V gene encodes CDR1 MDHEN and CDR2 SYDVKM. This CDR3 contains 14 residues.

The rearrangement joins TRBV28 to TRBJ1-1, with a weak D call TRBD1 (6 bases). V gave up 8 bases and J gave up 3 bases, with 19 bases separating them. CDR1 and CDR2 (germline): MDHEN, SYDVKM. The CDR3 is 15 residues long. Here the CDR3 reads CASPPAKGGYTEAFF. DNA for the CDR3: TGTGCCAGCCCCCCGGCGAAGGGGGGATACACTGAAGCTTTCTTT.

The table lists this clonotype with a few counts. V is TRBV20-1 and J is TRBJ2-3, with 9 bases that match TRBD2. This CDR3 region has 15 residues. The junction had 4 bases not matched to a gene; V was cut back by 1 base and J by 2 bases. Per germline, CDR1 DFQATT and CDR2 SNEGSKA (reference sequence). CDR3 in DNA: TGCAGTGCTAGAGGGCGGGAGGGTATCACAGATACGCAGTATTTT. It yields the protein CSARGREGITDTQYF.

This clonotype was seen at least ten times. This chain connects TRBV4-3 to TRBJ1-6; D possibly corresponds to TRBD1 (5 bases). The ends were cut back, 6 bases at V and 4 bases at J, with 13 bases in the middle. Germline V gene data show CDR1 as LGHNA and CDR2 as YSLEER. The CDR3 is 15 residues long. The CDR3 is CASSYGRAYNSPLHF. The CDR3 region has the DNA TGCGCCAGCAGTTACGGCAGGGCTTATAATTCACCCCTCCACTTT.

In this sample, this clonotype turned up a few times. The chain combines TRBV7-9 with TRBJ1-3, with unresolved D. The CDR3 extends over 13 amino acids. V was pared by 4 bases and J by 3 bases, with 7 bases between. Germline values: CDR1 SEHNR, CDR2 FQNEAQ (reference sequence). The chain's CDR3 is CASSSPNGNTIYF. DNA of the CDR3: TGTGCCAGCAGCTCCCCCAATGGAAACACCATATATTTT.

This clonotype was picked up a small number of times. The CDR3 DNA reads TGTGCCAGCAGTTATCGACTAGCGGGAGCCTCTAACACAGATACGCAGTATTTT. Residues: CASSYRLAGASNTDTQYF. J is TRBJ2-3 and V is TRBV6-2 or TRBV6-3, with 12 bases lining up with TRBD2. Germline V gives CDR1 MNHEY, CDR2 SVGEGT. The CDR3 extends over 18 amino acids. Losses at the gene ends were 3 bases for V and 2 bases for J; bases not matched to a gene: 9.

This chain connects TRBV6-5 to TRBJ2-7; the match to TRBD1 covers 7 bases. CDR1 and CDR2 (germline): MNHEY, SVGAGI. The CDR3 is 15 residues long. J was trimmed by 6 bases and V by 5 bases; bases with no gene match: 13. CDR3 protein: CASSHRETGKGEQYV. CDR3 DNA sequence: TGTGCCAGCAGTCACCGAGAGACAGGGAAGGGCGAGCAGTACGTC.

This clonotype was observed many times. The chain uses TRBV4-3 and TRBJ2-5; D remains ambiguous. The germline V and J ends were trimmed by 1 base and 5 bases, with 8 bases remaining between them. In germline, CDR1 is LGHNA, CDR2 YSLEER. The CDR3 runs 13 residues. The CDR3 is CASSQGPWETQYF. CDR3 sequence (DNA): TGCGCCAGCAGCCAAGGTCCGTGGGAGACCCAGTACTTC.